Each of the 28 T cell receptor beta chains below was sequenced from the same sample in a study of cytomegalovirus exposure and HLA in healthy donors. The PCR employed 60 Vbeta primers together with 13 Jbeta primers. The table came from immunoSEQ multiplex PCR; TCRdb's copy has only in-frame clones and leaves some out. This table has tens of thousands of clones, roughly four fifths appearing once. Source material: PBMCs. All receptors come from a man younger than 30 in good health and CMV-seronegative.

The CDR3 bases are TGTGCCAGCAGTGATGGACTAGCGAGAGTTGGCGAGCAGTACTTC. This codes for CASSDGLARVGEQYF. The chain uses TRBV2 and TRBJ2-7; 9 bases are shared with TRBD2. Germline values: CDR1 SNHLY, CDR2 FYNNEI. This CDR3 contains 15 residues. J was trimmed by 6 bases and V by 3 bases; bases with no gene match: 9.

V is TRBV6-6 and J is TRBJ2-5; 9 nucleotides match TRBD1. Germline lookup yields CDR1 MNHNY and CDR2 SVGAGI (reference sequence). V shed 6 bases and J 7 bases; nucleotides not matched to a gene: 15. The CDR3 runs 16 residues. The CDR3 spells CASSQVGQGTPVTQYF. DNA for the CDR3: TGTGCCAGCAGCCAAGTCGGACAGGGGACGCCTGTGACCCAGTACTTC.

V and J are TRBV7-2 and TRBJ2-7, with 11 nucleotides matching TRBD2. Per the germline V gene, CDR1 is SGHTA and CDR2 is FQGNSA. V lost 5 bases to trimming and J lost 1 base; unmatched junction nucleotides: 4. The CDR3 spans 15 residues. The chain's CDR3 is CASSPTSGISYEQYF. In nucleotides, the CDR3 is TGTGCCAGCAGCCCGACTAGCGGGATTTCCTACGAGCAGTACTTC.

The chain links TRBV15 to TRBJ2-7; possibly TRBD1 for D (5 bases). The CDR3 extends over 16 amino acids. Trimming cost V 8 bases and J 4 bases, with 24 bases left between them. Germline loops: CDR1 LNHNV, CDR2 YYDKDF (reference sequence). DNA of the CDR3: TGTGCCACCGGACAAACCAGGACGGCTTTCCTTTACGAGCAGTACTTC. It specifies CATGQTRTAFLYEQYF. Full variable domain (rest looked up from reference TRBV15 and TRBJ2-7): DAMVIQNPRYQVTQFGKPVTLSCSQTLNHNVMYWYQQKSSQAPKLLFHYYDKDFNNEADTPDNFQSRRPNTSFCFLDIRSPGLGDTAMYLCATGQTRTAFLYEQYFGPGTRLTVT.

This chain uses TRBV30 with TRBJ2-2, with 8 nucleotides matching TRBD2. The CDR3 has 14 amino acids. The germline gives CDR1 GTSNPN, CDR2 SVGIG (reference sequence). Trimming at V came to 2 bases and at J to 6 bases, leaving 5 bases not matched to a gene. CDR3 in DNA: TGTGCCTGGAGTTCCGGACTAGCTTCCGGGGAGCTGTTTTTT. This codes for CAWSSGLASGELFF.

As DNA, the CDR3 is TGTGCCAGCAGTTACTCGGGGACTAGGTCGAACGAGCAGTACTTC. Its translation: CASSYSGTRSNEQYF. This rearrangement joins TRBV6-5 to TRBJ2-7, with 8 bases lining up with TRBD2. Trimming cost V 0 bases and J 5 bases; bases outside gene matches: 6. Per germline, CDR1 MNHEY and CDR2 SVGAGI. This CDR3 region has 15 residues.

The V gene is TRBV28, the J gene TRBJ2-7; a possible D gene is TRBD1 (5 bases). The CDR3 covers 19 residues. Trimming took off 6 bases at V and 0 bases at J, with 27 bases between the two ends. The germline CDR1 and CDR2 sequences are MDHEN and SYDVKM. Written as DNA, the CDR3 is TGTGCCAGCAGAACTTACACTCACATTCAGGGTCCGAGCTCCTACGAGCAGTACTTC. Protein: CASRTYTHIQGPSSYEQYF.

The CDR3 reads CASSPTAVQGPSNEQFF. CDR3 coding DNA: TGTGCCAGCAGCCCTACTGCGGTACAGGGTCCCTCCAATGAGCAGTTCTTC. The chain uses TRBV9 and TRBJ2-1; D is perhaps TRBD1 (6 bases). V dropped 4 bases and J dropped 6 bases, with 23 bases sitting between them. From germline, CDR1 is SGDLS and CDR2 YYNGEE. CDR3 size: 17 residues.

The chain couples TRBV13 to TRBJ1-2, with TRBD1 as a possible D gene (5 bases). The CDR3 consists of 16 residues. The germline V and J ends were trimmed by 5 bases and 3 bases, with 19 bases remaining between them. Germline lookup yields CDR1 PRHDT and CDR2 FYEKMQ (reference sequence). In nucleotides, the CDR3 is TGTGCCAGCAGCCCGCCCCTTGGGCAGGGTGACTATGGCTACACCTTC. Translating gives CASSPPLGQGDYGYTF.

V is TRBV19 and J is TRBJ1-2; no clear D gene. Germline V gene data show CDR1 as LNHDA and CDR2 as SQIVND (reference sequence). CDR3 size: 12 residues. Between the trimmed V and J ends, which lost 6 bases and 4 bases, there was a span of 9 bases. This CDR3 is CASRDSPYGYTF. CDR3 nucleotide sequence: TGTGCCAGTAGGGATAGCCCCTATGGCTACACCTTC.

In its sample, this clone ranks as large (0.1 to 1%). The CDR3 loop is CASSEAHSGEAFF. CDR3 nucleotides: TGTGCCAGCAGTGAGGCCCACAGTGGAGAAGCTTTCTTT. This rearrangement joins TRBV6-4 to TRBJ1-1; D is unresolved. Germline V gene sequence: CDR1 MRHNA, CDR2 SNTAGT. Trimming took off 3 bases at V and 8 bases at J, with 13 bases between the two ends. This CDR3 region has 13 residues.

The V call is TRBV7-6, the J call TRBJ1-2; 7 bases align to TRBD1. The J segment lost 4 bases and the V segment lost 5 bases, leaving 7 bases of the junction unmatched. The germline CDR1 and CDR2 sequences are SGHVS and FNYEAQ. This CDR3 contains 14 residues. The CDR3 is CASSPGTASYGYTF. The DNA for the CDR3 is TGTGCCAGCAGCCCCGGGACAGCAAGCTATGGCTACACCTTC.

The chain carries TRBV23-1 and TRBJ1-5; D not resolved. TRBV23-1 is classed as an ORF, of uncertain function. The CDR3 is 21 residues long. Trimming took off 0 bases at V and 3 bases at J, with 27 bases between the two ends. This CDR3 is CASSQSGPGFDPADYNQPQHF. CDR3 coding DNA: TGCGCCAGCAGTCAATCAGGTCCGGGGTTCGACCCCGCGGATTACAATCAGCCCCAGCATTTT.

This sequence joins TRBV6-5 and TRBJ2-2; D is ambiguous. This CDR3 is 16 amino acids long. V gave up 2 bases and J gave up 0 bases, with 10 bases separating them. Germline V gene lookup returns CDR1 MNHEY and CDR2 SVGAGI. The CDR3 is CASSYAGAANTGELFF. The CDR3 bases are TGTGCCAGCAGTTACGCTGGTGCAGCGAACACCGGGGAGCTGTTTTTT.

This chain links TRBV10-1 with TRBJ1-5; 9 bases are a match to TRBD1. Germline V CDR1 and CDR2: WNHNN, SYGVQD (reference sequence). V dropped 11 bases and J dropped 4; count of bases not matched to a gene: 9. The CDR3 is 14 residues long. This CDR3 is CAGKEDRGNQPQHF. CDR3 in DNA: TGCGCCGGTAAGGAGGACAGGGGAAATCAGCCCCAGCATTTT.

The CDR3, as DNA: TGTGCCAGCAGTGGTCGCCTAGTCCCCCGGGATATCGGGGAGCTGTTTTTT. Translation gives CASSGRLVPRDIGELFF. The chain employs TRBV25-1 and TRBJ2-2; a weak D match, TRBD2 (5 bases). There are 17 residues in the CDR3. Germline V gene lookup returns CDR1 MGHDK and CDR2 SYGVNS. V was pared by 4 bases and J by 7 bases, with 22 bases between.

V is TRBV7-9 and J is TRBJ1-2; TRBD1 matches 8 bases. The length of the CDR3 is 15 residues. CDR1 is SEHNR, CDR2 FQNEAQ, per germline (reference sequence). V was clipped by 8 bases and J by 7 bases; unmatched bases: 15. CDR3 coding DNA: TGTGCCAGCGCCCATGGGCAGGGGGCTTACGCTGGCTACACCTTC. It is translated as CASAHGQGAYAGYTF. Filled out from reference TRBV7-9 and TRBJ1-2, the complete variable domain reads DTGVSQNPRHKITKRGQNVTFRCDPISEHNRLYWYRQTLGQGPEFLTYFQNEAQLEKSRLLSDRFSAERPKGSFSTLEIQRTEQGDSAMYLCASAHGQGAYAGYTFGSGTRLTVV.

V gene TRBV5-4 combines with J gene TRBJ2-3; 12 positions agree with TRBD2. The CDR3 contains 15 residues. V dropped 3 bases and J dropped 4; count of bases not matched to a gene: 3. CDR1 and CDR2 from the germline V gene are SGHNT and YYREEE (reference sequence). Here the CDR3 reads CASSSTSGRSDTQYF. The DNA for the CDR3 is TGTGCCAGCAGCTCGACTAGCGGGAGATCAGATACGCAGTATTTT.

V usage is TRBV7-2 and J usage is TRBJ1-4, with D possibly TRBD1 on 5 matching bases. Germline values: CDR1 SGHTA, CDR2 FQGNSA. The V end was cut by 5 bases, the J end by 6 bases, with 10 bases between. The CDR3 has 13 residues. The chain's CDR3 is CASSGGGYEKLFF. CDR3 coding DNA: TGTGCCAGCAGCGGCGGGGGGTATGAAAAACTGTTTTTT.

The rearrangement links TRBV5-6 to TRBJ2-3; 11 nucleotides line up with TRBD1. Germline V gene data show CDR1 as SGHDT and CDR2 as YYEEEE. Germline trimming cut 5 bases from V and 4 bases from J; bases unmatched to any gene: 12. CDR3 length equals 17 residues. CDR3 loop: CASSPQAGQGVSDTQYF. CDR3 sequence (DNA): TGTGCCAGCAGTCCACAGGCGGGACAGGGGGTGTCAGATACGCAGTATTTT.

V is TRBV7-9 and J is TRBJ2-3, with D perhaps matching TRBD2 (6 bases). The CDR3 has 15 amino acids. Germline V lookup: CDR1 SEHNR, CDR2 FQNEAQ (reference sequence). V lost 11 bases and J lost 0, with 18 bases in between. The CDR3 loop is CACGPAGRSTDTQYF. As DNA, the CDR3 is TGTGCCTGCGGCCCTGCGGGGAGAAGCACAGATACGCAGTATTTT.

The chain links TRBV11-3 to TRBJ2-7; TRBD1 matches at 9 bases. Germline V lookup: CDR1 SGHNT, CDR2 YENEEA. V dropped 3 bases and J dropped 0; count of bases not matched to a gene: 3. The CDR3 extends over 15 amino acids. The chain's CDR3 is CASSFGTGNSYEQYF. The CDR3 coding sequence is TGTGCCAGCAGCTTCGGGACAGGGAACTCCTACGAGCAGTACTTC.

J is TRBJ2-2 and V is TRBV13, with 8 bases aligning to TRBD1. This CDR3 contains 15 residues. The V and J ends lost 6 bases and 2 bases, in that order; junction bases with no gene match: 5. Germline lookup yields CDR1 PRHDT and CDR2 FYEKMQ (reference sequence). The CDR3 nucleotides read TGTGCCAGCAGATCGACAGGGGAAAACACCGGGGAGCTGTTTTTT. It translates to CASRSTGENTGELFF.

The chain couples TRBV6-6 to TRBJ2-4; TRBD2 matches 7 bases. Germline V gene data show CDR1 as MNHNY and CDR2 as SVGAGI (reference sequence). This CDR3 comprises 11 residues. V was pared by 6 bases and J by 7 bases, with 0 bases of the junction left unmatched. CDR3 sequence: CASSGRNIQYF. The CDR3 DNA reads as TGTGCCAGCAGCGGGAGGAACATTCAGTACTTC.

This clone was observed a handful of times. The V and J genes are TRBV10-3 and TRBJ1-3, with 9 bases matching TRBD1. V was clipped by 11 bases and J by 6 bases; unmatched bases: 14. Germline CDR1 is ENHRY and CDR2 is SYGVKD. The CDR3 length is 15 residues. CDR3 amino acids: CASRRDRDDLNTIYF. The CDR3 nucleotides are TGTGCCTCGCGACGGGACAGGGATGACTTAAACACCATATATTTT.

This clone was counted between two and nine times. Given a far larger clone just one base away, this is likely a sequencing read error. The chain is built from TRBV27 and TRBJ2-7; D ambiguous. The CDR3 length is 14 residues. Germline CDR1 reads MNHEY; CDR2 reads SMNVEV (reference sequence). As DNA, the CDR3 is TGTGACAGCAGTTTATGGGCGAAACCCTACGAGCAGTACTTC. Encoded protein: CDSSLWAKPYEQYF.

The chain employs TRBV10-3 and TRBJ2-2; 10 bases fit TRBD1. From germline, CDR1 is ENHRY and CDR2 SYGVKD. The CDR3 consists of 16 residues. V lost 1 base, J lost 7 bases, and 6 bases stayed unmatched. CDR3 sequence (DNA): TGTGCCATCAGTGAGTGGCGGACAGGGGGAAACGGGGAGCTGTTTTTT. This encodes CAISEWRTGGNGELFF.

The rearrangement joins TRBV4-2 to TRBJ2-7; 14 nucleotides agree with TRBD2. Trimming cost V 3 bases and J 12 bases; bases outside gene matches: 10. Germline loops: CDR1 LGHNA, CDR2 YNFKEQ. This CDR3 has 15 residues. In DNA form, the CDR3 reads TGTGCCAGCAGCCATTCGACTAGCGGGGGGGGGCCGGGGTACTTC. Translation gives CASSHSTSGGGPGYF.